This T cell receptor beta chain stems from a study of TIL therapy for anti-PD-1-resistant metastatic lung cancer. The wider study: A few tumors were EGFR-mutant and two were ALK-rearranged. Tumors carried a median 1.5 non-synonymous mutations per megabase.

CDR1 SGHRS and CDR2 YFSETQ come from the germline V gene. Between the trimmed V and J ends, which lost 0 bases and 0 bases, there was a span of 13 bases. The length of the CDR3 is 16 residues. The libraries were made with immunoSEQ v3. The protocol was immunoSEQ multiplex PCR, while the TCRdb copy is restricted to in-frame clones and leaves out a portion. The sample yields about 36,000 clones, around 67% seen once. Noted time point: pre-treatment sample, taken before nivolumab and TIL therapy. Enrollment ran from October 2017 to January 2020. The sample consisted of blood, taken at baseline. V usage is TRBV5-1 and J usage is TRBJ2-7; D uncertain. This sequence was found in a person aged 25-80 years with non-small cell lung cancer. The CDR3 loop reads CASSLGASPTSYEQYF. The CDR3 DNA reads TGCGCCAGCAGCTTGGGTGCGAGCCCCACCTCCTACGAGCAGTACTTC.